This entry lists 4 T cell receptor beta chains sequenced from one sample in a study of CD8+CD57+ T cells in acquired aplastic anemia (dated by TCRdb to the late 2010s). Patients chosen for sequencing had shown expansion of CD8+CD57+ cells by flow cytometry. These reads were obtained on an Illumina HiSeq 2000. Genomic DNA served as template for TCR beta VDJ combination and CDR3 sequence profiling. Using fastp at Q25 and MiXCR, TCRdb reprocessed the public reads and kept productive beta chains. A single entry per CDR3 protein holds the most common genes and DNA from its merged rows. For this sample there are 250,000 to 300,000 distinct CDR3 sequences; 45% to 65% appear just once. Of the sample, approximately 1.3% falls within the top ten clones. The sample was sorted CD4+, CD8+, or CD8+CD57+ T cells (not recorded which) from PBMCs. The receptors stem from a human donor with aplastic anemia.

Ten or more counts support this clonotype. The V and J genes are TRBV24-1 and TRBJ2-1; D gene unclear. The CDR3 totals 16 residues. Looked up from germline, CDR1 is KGHDR and CDR2 is SFDVKD. V shed 4 bases and J shed 1 base, with 13 bases lying between them. DNA for the CDR3: TGTGCCACCAGTGACCCCGGCGGCGAGTCCTACAATGAGCAGTTCTTC. As protein: CATSDPGGESYNEQFF.

This clonotype was picked up many times. The genes are TRBV9 and TRBJ1-5; the D gene is possibly TRBD1 (5 bases). Germline values: CDR1 SGDLS, CDR2 YYNGEE. V lost 2 bases, J lost 0 bases, and 9 bases lay in between. The CDR3 loop spans 15 amino acids. CDR3 protein: CASSVGVGSNQPQHF. DNA of the CDR3: TGTGCCAGCAGCGTGGGGGTAGGTAGCAATCAGCCCCAGCATTTT.

Details on this clonotype: An end of the junction differs from the germline gene, which may be a read error. The chain joins TRBV5-5 to TRBJ1-3; D not resolved. Germline values: CDR1 SGHKS, CDR2 YYEKEE (reference sequence). This CDR3 contains 15 residues. CDR3 sequence (DNA): TGCGCCAGCAGCTTGACAACTAGCTCTGGAAACACCATATATTTT. Residues: CASSLTTSSGNTIYF.

This clonotype has a count of ten or more. The rearrangement uses TRBV3-1 and TRBJ2-1; TRBD1 matches at 8 bases. CDR1 and CDR2 from the germline V gene are LGHDT and YNNKEL (reference sequence). Unmatched junction bases numbered 3, after V lost 1 base and J lost 10 bases. The CDR3 has 13 residues. CDR3 coding DNA: TGTGCCAGCAGCCAAGGGACAGGGAGGGAGCAGTTCTTC. It encodes CASSQGTGREQFF.